The T cell receptor (beta chain) described here comes from a study of PD-1 blockade in classical Hodgkin lymphoma. In regard to this clone: Its antigen is undetermined.

Study-wide results and limits: Lower baseline TCR diversity marked trial partial responders and progressors. Newly diagnosed patients reportedly had lower baseline TCR diversity than healthy donors.

Following autologous stem cell transplantation, relapse occurred in every patient, and exposure to brentuximab vedotin varied. Profiling relied on immunoSEQ multiplex PCR, and the TCRdb table lists in-frame clones only, not all of them. This table holds about 35,000 clones, 76% found once. Trimming pared 4 bases from V and 0 bases from J, leaving 18 bases between. This CDR3 has 17 amino acids. Germline CDR1 and CDR2: SGDLS and YYNGEE. The clonotype originates from a human donor with classical Hodgkin lymphoma. This chain links TRBV9 with TRBJ2-3; no reliable D call. This specimen was peripheral blood mononuclear cells (PBMCs), taken before the second cycle of nivolumab. CDR3 in DNA: TGTGCCAGCAGCCCCTGGAGTTCCGTCGCTAGCACAGATACGCAGTATTTT. This gives the protein CASSPWSSVASTDTQYF.